This T cell receptor beta chain came from a study of CD8 T cells in ankylosing spondylitis. Study-wide points: Several of the motif variants were reported before in synovial fluid and blood from reactive arthritis.

Germline CDR1 SGHKS, CDR2 YYEKEE (reference sequence). The length of the CDR3 is 13 residues. A remark on this clonotype: Its matching antigen is unknown. The junction departs from the called germline gene at one end, perhaps through a read error.

Via MiXCR, TCRdb re-called the 5' RACE reads, giving one row per CDR3 protein. The sample lists 300,000 to 400,000 distinct CDR3 sequences, roughly 14% occurring once. This receptor was taken from a male donor with ankylosing spondylitis or in good health (not recorded which). Input material: blood, either unsorted or a sorted T cell fraction (not recorded which). V and J are TRBV5-5 and TRBJ2-7; TRBD1 or TRBD2 may be the D gene (5 bases each). In DNA, the CDR3 is TGTGCCATCAGCCCGGGGACCCATTACGAGCAGTACTTC. It translates to CAISPGTHYEQYF.